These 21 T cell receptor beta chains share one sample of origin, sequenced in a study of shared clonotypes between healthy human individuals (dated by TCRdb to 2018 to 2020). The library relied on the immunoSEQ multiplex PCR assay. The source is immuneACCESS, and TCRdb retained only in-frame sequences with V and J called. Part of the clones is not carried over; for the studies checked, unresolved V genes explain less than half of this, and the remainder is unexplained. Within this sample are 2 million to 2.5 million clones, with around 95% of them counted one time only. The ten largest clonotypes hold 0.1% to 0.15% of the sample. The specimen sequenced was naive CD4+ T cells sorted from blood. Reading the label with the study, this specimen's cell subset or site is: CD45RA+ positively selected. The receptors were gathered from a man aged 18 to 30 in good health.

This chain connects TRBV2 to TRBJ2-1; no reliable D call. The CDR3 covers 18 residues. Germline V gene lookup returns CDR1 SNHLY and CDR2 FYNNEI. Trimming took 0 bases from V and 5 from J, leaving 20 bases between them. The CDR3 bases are TGTGCCAGCAGTGAAGCGCTCACAGACCCTTCGTGGGACAATGAGCAGTTCTTC. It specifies CASSEALTDPSWDNEQFF.

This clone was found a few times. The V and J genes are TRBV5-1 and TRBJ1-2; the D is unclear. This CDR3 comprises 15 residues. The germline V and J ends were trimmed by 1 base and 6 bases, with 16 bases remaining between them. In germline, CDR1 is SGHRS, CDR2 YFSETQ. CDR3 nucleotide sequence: TGCGCCAGCAGCTTGTCGGGCCAGTGGGCGAATGGCTACACCTTC. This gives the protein CASSLSGQWANGYTF.

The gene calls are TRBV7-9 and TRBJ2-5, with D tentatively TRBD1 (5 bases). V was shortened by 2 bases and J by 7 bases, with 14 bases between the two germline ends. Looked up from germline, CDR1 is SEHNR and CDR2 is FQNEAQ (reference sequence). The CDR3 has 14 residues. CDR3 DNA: TGTGCCAGCAGCTTATCGACGGACACGGGGACCCAGTACTTC. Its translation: CASSLSTDTGTQYF.

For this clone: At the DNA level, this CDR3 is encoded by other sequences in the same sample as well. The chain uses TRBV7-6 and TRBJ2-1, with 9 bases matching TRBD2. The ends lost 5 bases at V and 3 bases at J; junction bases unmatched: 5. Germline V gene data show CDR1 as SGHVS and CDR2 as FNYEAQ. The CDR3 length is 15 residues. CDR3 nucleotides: TGTGCCAGCAGCCCGGGACTAGCTAGCTACAATGAGCAGTTCTTC. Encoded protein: CASSPGLASYNEQFF. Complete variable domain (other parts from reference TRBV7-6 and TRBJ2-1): GAGVSQSPRYKVTKRGQDVALRCDPISGHVSLYWYRQALGQGPEFLTYFNYEAQQDKSGLPNDRFSAERPEGSISTLTIQRTEQRDSAMYRCASSPGLASYNEQFFGPGTRLTVL.

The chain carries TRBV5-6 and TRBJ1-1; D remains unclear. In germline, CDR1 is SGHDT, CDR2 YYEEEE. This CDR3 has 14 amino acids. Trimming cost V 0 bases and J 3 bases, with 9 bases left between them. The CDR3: CASSLGGRYTEAFF. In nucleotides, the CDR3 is TGTGCCAGCAGCTTGGGGGGTAGGTACACTGAAGCTTTCTTT.

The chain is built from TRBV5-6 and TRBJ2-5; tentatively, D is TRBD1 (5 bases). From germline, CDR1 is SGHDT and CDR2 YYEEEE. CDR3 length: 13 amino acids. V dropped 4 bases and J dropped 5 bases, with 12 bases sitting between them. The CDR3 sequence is CASSQDISETQYF. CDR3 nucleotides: TGTGCCAGCAGCCAGGACATCTCCGAGACCCAGTACTTC.

The CDR3 region is CASSYSAREGRETQYF. The CDR3 DNA follows: TGTGCCAGCAGTTACTCGGCGCGGGAGGGCCGAGAGACCCAGTACTTC. The chain carries TRBV6-6 and TRBJ2-5; 9 bases are shared with TRBD2. There are 16 residues in the CDR3. Germline values: CDR1 MNHNY, CDR2 SVGAGI (reference sequence). J lost 4 bases, V lost 0 bases, and 6 bases had no gene match.

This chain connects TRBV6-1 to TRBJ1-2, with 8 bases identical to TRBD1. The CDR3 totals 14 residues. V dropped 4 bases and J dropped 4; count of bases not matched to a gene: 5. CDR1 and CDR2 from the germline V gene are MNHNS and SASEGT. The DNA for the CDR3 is TGTGCCAGCAGTGGAAATACAGGGGGCTATGGCTACACCTTC. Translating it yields CASSGNTGGYGYTF.

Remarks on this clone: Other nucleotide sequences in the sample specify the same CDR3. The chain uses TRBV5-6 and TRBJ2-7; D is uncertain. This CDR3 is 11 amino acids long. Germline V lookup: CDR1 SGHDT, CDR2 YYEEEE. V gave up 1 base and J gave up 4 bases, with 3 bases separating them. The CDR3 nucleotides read TGTGCCAGCAGCTTGAGGTACGAGCAGTACTTC. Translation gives CASSLRYEQYF.

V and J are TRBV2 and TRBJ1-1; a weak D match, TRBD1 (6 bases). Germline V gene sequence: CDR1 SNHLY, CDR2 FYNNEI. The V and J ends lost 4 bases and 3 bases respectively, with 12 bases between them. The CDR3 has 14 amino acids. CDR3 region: CASSAKGGDTEAFF. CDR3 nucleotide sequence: TGTGCCAGCAGTGCGAAGGGGGGGGACACTGAAGCTTTCTTT.

This CDR3 reads CASSTTSGNTIYF. DNA for the CDR3: TGTGCCAGCAGTACGACCTCTGGAAACACCATATATTTT. The chain recombines TRBV6-5 with TRBJ1-3; D gene ambiguous. Germline assignment: CDR1 MNHEY and CDR2 SVGAGI. There are 13 residues in the CDR3. V dropped 5 bases and J dropped 0 bases, with 5 bases sitting between them.

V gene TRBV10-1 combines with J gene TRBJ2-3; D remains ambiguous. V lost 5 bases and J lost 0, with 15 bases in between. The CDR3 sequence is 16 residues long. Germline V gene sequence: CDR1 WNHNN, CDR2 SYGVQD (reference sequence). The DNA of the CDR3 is TGCGCCAGCAGTTTGGACGCGGCGGTTAGCACAGATACGCAGTATTTT. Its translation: CASSLDAAVSTDTQYF.

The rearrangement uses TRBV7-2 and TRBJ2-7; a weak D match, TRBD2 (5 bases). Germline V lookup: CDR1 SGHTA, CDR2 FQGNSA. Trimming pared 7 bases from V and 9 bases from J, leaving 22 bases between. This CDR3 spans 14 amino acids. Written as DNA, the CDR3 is TGTGCCAGCACCCCGTCCGGGGTTTCATCTAGGCAGTACTTC. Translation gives CASTPSGVSSRQYF. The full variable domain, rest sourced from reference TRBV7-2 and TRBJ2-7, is GAGVSQSPSNKVTEKGKDVELRCDPISGHTALYWYRQSLGQGLEFLIYFQGNSAPDKSGLPSDRFSAERTGGSVSTLTIQRTQQEDSAVYLCASTPSGVSSRQYFGPGTRLTVT.

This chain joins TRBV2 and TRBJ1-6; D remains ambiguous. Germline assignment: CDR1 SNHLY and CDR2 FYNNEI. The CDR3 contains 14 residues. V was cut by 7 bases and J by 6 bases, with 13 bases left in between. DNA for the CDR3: TGTGCCAGCATCTCGGACGGCGGTAATTCACCCCTCCACTTT. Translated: CASISDGGNSPLHF.

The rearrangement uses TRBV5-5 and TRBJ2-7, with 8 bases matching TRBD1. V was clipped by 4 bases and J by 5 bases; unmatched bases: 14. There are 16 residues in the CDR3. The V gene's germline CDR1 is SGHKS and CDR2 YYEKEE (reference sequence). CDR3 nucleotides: TGTGCCAGCAGCCATCTAGGACAGGGAGTGCTGAACGAGCAGTACTTC. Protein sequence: CASSHLGQGVLNEQYF.

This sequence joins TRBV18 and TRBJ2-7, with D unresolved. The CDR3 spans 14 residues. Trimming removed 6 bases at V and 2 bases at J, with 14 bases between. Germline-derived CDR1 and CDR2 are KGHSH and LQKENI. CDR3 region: CASSSTIQTYEQYF. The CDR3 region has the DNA TGTGCCAGCTCCTCCACGATCCAGACCTACGAGCAGTACTTC.

The CDR3 spells CASRRLADSTDTQYF. In nucleotides, the CDR3 is TGCGCCAGCAGGAGACTAGCGGATTCCACAGATACGCAGTATTTT. V usage is TRBV5-1 and J usage is TRBJ2-3; 9 bases map to TRBD2. Trimming cost V 5 bases and J 2 bases; bases outside gene matches: 6. CDR1 is SGHRS and CDR2 is YFSETQ in the germline V gene. This CDR3 is built from 15 residues.

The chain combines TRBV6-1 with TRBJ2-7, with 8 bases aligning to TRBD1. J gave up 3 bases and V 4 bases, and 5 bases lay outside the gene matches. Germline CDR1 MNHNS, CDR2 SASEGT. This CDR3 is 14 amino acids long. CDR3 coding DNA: TGTGCCAGCAGTGTCGACAGGGGTATCTACGAGCAGTACTTC. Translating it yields CASSVDRGIYEQYF.

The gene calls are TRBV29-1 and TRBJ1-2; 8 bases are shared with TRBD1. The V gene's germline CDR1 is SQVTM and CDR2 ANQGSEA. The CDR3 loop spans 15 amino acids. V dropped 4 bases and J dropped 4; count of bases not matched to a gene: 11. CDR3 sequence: CSVGVPRTGTYGYTF. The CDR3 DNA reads TGCAGCGTTGGAGTACCCAGGACAGGGACCTATGGCTACACCTTC.

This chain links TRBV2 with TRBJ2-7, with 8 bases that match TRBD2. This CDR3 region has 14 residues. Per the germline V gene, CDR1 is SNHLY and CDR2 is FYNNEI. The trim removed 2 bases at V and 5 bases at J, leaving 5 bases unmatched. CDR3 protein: CASSETGGPNEQYF. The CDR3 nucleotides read TGTGCCAGCAGTGAAACGGGAGGGCCCAACGAGCAGTACTTC.

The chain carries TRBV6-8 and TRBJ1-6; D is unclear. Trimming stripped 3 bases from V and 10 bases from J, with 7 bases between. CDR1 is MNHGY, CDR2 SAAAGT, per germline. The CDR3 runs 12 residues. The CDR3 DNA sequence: TGTGCCAGCAGTTATGGTCTATCACCCCTCCACTTT. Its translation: CASSYGLSPLHF.